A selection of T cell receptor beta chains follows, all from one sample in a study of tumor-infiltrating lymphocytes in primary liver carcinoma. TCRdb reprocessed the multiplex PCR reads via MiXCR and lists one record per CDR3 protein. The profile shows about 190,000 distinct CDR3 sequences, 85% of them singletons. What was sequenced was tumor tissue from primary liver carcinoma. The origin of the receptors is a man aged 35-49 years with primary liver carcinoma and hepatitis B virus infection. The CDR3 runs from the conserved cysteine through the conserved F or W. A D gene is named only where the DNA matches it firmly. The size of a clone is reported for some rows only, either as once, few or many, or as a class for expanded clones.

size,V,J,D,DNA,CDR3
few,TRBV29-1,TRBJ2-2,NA,TGCAGCGTTGAAAACCCCCTGGGGACCAACACCTGGGAACTGTTTTTT,CSVENPLGTNTWELFF
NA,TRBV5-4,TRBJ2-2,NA,TGTGCCAGTAGCTTTACCCGGTCCGACGGGGAGCTGTTTTTT,CASSFTRSDGELFF
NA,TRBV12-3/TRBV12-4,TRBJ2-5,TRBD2,TGTGCCAGCATCCCCCGGGGGGATATGTTGACCGAGTACTTC,CASIPRGDMLTEYF
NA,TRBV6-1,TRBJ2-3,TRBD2,TGTGCCAGCATGGAACTAGCGGGAGCAAACACAGATACGCAGTATTTT,CASMELAGANTDTQYF
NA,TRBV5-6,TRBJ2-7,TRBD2,TGTGCCAACAGCTGGCCCGGGACTAGGGACTACGAGCAGTATTTC,CANSWPGTRDYEQYF
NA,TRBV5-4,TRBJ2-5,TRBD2,TGTGCCAGCAATCCCACTAGCGGGAAAACTAAAGGGAGACCCCAATACTTC,CASNPTSGKTKGRPQYF
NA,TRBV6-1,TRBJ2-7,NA,TGTGTCAGCAGTTATATGGTGGGAGCCTACGAGCATTACTTC,CVSSYMVGAYEHYF
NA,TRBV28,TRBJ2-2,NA,TGTGCCAGCAGTTTTCCTGCGGGGGACATCAACACCGGGGAGCTGTTTTTT,CASSFPAGDINTGELFF
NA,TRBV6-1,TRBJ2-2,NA,TGTGCCACAGGGTGTGACACTAAGAACACCGGGAAGCTGTTTTTT,CATGCDTKNTGKLFF
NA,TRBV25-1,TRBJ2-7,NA,TGTGCCAACAAGGGAGGGGGCCAGTTGGAGCAGTACTTC,CANKGGGQLEQYF
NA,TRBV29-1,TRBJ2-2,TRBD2,TGCACCGTTGGGACTAGCGCGGCGAGCACCGGGGATCTGTTTTTT,CTVGTSAASTGDLFF
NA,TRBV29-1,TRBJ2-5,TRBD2,TGCAGCGCCTACACGACTCCGGGACTAGCGGGAGAGACCATGTACTTC,CSAYTTPGLAGETMYF
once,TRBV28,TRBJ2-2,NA,TGTGCCAGCAGACCCTTACAGGGGTACTGCGGGGAACTGTTTTTT,CASRPLQGYCGELFF
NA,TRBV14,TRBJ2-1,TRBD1,TGTGACAGCAGCCAGGACAGGGTTAATGAGCAGATCTTC,CDSSQDRVNEQIF
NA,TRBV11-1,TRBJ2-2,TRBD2,TGTGCCAGCAGTCTGAGCGGGAGTGGAACCGGGGACCTGTTTTTT,CASSLSGSGTGDLFF
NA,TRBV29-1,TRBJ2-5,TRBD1,TGCAGCGTTGAAACGGACAGGGGGCGAGCAGAGATCCAGCACTTC,CSVETDRGRAEIQHF
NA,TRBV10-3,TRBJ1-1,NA,TGTGTCATCAGAGACGGAAACACAGAAGCTTTCTTT,CVIRDGNTEAFF
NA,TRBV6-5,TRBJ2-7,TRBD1,TGTGTCAACAGTCCTGGGACAGGACACTACGAGCAGTACTTC,CVNSPGTGHYEQYF
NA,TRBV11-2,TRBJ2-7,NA,TGTGCCAGCAGCTCTAAAAGGAACCCTTACGAGCAGTACTTC,CASSSKRNPYEQYF
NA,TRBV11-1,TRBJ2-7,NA,TGTGCCAGCAGCTCATCCTGGGATTCCTCCTTCGAGCAGTACTTC,CASSSSWDSSFEQYF
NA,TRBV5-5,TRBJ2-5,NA,TGTGCCGGCAGCTCAGTAGTGGGAGGCCAAGAGACCCAGTACTTC,CAGSSVVGGQETQYF
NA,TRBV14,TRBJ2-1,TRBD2,TGTGCCATCAATGCCGTAGCGGGATGGGTGAACAATGAGCAGTTCTTC,CAINAVAGWVNNEQFF
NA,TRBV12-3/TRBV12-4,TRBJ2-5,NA,TGTGCCACCGCAGAAGTGGTAGGGGGGATTGAGGCCCAGTACTTC,CATAEVVGGIEAQYF
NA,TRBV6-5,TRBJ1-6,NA,TGTGTCAGCAATAAAACCCTTAGGAAGGAGTCACCCCTCCACTTT,CVSNKTLRKESPLHF
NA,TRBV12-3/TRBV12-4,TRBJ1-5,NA,TGTGCCAGCAGTCGTTACAGCGATCAGCATCAGCATTTT,CASSRYSDQHQHF
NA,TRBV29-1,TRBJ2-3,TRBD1,TGCAGCGTGAGGGAGACAGGGAATTCAGATACGCAGTATTTT,CSVRETGNSDTQYF
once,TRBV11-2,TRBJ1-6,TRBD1,TGTGACGGCAGCCGCGAGGACAGGGCCTATTCACCCCTCCACTTT,CDGSREDRAYSPLHF
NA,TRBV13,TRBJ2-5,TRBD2,TGTGCCAGCAGCTTAATGACTAGCGACCACCGAGAGACCCAGTACTTC,CASSLMTSDHRETQYF
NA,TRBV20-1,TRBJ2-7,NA,TGCAGTGCTAGTCATGACAGCCAGGGGCAGTACTTC,CSASHDSQGQYF
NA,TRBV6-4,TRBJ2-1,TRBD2,TGTCCCAGCAGTGACTCAGCGGGAGGGAATGAGCAATTCTTC,CPSSDSAGGNEQFF
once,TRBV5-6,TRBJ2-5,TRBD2,TGTGCCAGCAGCTTAGTAGCGGGGGGGCGAGAGACCCACTACTTC,CASSLVAGGRETHYF
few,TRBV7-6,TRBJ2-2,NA,TGTGCCAGCAGCTCCGTTGGCGGTTCCGGGGAGCTGTTTTTT,CASSSVGGSGELFF
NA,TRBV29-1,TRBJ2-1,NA,TGCAGCGTTGCAGCCATCGGAGTTGTAAGGTTCTTC,CSVAAIGVVRFF
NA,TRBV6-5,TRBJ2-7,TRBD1,TGTGCCGGCAGTTCCCCACCGGGACAGGAGTCTTACGAGCAGTACTTC,CAGSSPPGQESYEQYF
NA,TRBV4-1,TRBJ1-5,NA,TGCGCCAGCACTCTCATAGAAGGGAGCAATCAGCCCCAGCATTTT,CASTLIEGSNQPQHF
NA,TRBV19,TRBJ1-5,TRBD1,TGTGCCAGTAGCATGGGGACAGTCAGCAATCTGCTCCAGCATTTT,CASSMGTVSNLLQHF
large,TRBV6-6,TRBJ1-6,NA,TGTGCCAGCAGTAATACAGGAATTTCACCCCTCCACTTT,CASSNTGISPLHF
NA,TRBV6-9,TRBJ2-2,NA,TGTGCCAGCGCCAGGGTGCACACCGGGGAACTGTTTTTT,CASARVHTGELFF
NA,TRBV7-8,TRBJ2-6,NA,TGTGCCGGCAGCTACAGGTCTGGGGCCGACGTCCTGACTTTC,CAGSYRSGADVLTF
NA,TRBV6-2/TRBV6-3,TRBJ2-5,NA,TGTGCCAGCAGTTCCCACCCTTGGGACCTTCTGTACCTAGAGACCCAGTACTTC,CASSSHPWDLLYLETQYF
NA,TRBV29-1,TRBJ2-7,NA,TGCAGCGCTGCCGGGAAAGGCGGGTACGAGGAGTACTTC,CSAAGKGGYEEYF
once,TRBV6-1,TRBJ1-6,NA,TGTGTCAACAGCTTAGAGAGGAATTCACCCCTCCACTTT,CVNSLERNSPLHF
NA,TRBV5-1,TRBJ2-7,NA,TGCACCAGCAGCACATCCGGGGGACGGTCCTACGAGCAGTATTTC,CTSSTSGGRSYEQYF
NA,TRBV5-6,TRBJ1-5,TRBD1,TGTGCCAGGAGCACCCAGGGGGTAAATCAACCCCAGCATTTT,CARSTQGVNQPQHF
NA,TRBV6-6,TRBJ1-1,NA,TGTGCCAGCAGTTACACACGGGGCACTAAAGCTTTCTTT,CASSYTRGTKAFF
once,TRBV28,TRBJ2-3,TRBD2,TGTACCAACAGGCTAGGGGCGGGAGGGGAAGAGTATACGCAGTATTTT,CTNRLGAGGEEYTQYF
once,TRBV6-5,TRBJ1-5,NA,TGTGCCAGCAGTTACTCCAGGAATGATCAGCCCCAGCCTTTT,CASSYSRNDQPQPF
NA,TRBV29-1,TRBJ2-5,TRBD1,TGCATCGTCGCTTCCGGGACAGGGGAAGAGACCCAGTACTTC,CIVASGTGEETQYF
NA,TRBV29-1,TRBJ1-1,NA,TGCAGTGCTGCTGGGGGCTGGGGGATGAACACTGAAACTTTCTTT,CSAAGGWGMNTETFF
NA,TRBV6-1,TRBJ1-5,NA,TGTGCCAGCGCTGAATTTGGGGGGAGCAATCAGCCTCAGCATTTT,CASAEFGGSNQPQHF
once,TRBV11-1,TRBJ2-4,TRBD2,TGTGCCAACAGCTATTCCGGGACTAGCGGGACCAAGAACATTCAGTACTTC,CANSYSGTSGTKNIQYF
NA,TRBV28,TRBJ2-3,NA,TGTGCCAGCAGCCTAAGGGGGAGCACAGATACGCAGTATTTT,CASSLRGSTDTQYF
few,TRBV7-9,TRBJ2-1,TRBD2,TGTGCCAGCAGTTCTAAACGTGGCGGGAGGGCTCTTCCGGACAATGAGCAGTTCTTC,CASSSKRGGRALPDNEQFF
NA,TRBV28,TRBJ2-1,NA,TGTGTCACCAGTTTATCGGGCCGGGTGGGGAATGAGCAGTTCTTC,CVTSLSGRVGNEQFF
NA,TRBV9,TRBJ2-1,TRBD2,TGTGCTAGCAGCTCCCGGACTAGCGGGTCAAGAAATGAGCAGTTCTTC,CASSSRTSGSRNEQFF
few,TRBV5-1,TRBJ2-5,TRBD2,TGCGCCAGTAGCGAAGCGGGAGGGAGCGGGACCCAGTACTTC,CASSEAGGSGTQYF
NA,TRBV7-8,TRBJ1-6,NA,TGTGCCAGCAGCGGATCCGAGACAGCTACTTCACCCCTCCATTTT,CASSGSETATSPLHF